This TCR beta chain was found in a study of identical twins listed by TCRdb under 2016. Study-level background: To test whether fetal clonotypes persist, the study used deep sequencing on TCR alpha and beta repertoires from monozygotic twins, unrelated adults of various ages, and cord blood. To rule out contamination, the twin experiments were replicated at different times with different library preparation protocols. What the work shows at the level of the full study, not this receptor alone: Compared with coincidental sharing between unrelated individuals, out-of-frame TCR alpha sequences shared between twins showed an excess of sequences with low generation probability. Zero-insertion analyses could be partly confounded by invariant T cells such as MAIT and iNKT, although diverse VJ usage argued against such confounding for most clonotypes. Conclusions relied on cross-sectional statistical analysis, since the same donors could not be followed over many years. The excess sharing between twins in beta out-of-frame sequences was weaker because fewer shared sequences reduced the signal-to-noise ratio. Fewer insertions were carried by abundant cord blood beta clonotypes, a similar but weaker trend appeared in young adult naive repertoires, and no such trend appeared in memory repertoires. Out-of-frame TCR alpha sharing in monozygotic twins was systematically underestimated by recombination models, whereas sharing between unrelated individuals was in agreement with the recombination models.

As concerns this clonotype: The specificity of this receptor is unknown. No base quality values were provided; no much bigger clone lies one nucleotide off.

The CDR3 holds 17 amino acids from the cysteine to the phenylalanine. The retained sequence is limited to the CDR3, 51 bases, with the frame set at the first base. CDR1 and CDR2, per the germline V gene (reference sequence), are MNHNY and SVGAGI. Trimming leaves V shorter by 5 bases and J shorter by 4 bases, with the junction holding 8 bases beyond the gene matches. Receptor libraries were prepared by 5' RACE. Sequencing instrument: Illumina HiSeq 2000. A universal primer binding site was added through template switching, and the final cDNA carried a unique molecular identifier so that TCR cDNA molecules could be counted accurately. First-strand cDNA for TCR alpha and beta chains was synthesized from specific primers in the conserved constant-segment region. To control for contamination, every cDNA library carried two barcodes: a SMART-Mk sample barcode plus Illumina barcodes. TruSeq adapter sequences, together with Illumina sample barcodes, were added in two successive PCR steps. The Illumina HiSeq platform was used with custom primers to sequence TCR alpha and beta cDNA libraries. As for the original processing: Raw reads were processed with MiGEC to extract unique molecular identifiers, and MiXCR was used to determine CDR3 positions. Recombination models were inferred per individual with the repgenHMM and IGoR tools using an EM algorithm. The analysis of shared clonotypes was done with the tcR package in R, with sharing normalized by the product of cloneset sizes. To study raw recombination without the effects of thymic and clonal selection, out-of-frame nonproductive sequences were analyzed. The public reads were reprocessed in TCRdb via fastp at Q25 and MiXCR, keeping in-frame beta chains. Duplicate CDR3 protein sequences are folded into a single record with the most common DNA and genes. It is TCRdb's table, rather than the study itself, that gives the V and J calls and clone size. This sample holds around 370,000 distinct CDR3 sequences; roughly 9% were observed only once. About 8.1% of the sample rests with the top ten.

Only healthy Caucasian donors were included. Three unrelated non-twin adults were additionally sequenced: a male aged 18 to 30, a male aged 50 to 59 and a female aged 50 to 59. Using Miltenyi CD45RO+ enrichment and human naive T-cell isolation kits, memory (CD45RO+) and naive T cells were isolated from PBMC. The clonotype was recovered from a woman between 50 and 59 years old in good health. Here the chain combines TRBV6-6 and TRBJ2-3; 14 junctional bases match TRBD2. The sequenced material came from naive T cells sorted from blood. According to the study, the label for this sample's cell subset or site signals: cells isolated with a human naive T-cell isolation kit. The CDR3 is CASSHPGLAGEADTQYF. The DNA reads TGTGCCAGCAGTCACCCGGGACTAGCGGGAGAGGCAGATACGCAGTATTTT.